This TCR beta chain was recorded in a study of T cell changes during pregnancy in multiple sclerosis. The germline V gene has CDR1 SGHTA and CDR2 FQGNSA. Trimming left V 1 base short and J 4 bases short, with 17 bases between. This CDR3 is built from 16 residues. The repertoire was sequenced with immunoSEQ multiplex PCR; TCRdb's copy has only in-frame clones and lacks some. The profile shows some 60,000 clones, about 91% of them singletons. J is TRBJ2-7 and V is TRBV7-2; a weak D match, TRBD2 (6 bases). Source: CD4+ T cells from peripheral blood mononuclear cells, taken in the first trimester of pregnancy. This clonotype was sampled from a female donor with multiple sclerosis, enrolled in a pregnancy study. CDR3 in amino acids: CASSLGGTSLTYEQYF. CDR3 nucleotide sequence: TGTGCCAGCAGCTTAGGAGGGACTTCCCTGACGTACGAGCAGTACTTC.